Sequencing of this T cell receptor beta chain was carried out in a study of naive CD8 T cells in extremely preterm neonates. Healthy nonsmoking adults and healthy children aged about 15-60 months donated peripheral blood. V lost 1 base to trimming and J lost 5 bases, with 3 bases between them. Germline CDR1 SGHNT, CDR2 YYREEE (reference sequence). This CDR3 contains 11 residues. Concerning this clone itself: Its antigen remains unknown.

Profiled with immunoSEQ multiplex PCR; TCRdb holds only in-frame clones, not every one. The data show several thousand clones, about 98% seen once. General study results and limits: Productive template counts varied among preterm samples, a noted limitation. Preterm infants showed shorter CDR3s, fewer N additions and less trimming than older groups.

This clonotype originated in a human donor in good health. The material sequenced was naive CD8+ T cells from blood. The J gene is TRBJ2-5, the V gene TRBV5-4, with D uncertain. The CDR3, as DNA: TGTGCCAGCAGCTTGCGGGAGACCCAGTACTTC. Its protein product is CASSLRETQYF.